The clone carrying this T cell receptor beta chain appeared many times. Its antigen is currently unknown. Every bit of the isolated RNA underwent reverse transcription, so sequencing read expressed TCRB transcripts. Only in-frame clones appear in the TCRdb table, and some are missing; sequencing was by immunoSEQ multiplex PCR. The data contain around 180,000 clones, roughly 8% of them singletons. These data belong to a study of beta chain features in type 1 diabetes. Findings and caveats of the study: Among all four CD4+ subsets, Type 1 diabetes patients had TCRB CDR3s that were moderately but significantly shorter.

This CDR3 contains 16 residues. V was clipped by 5 bases and J by 2 bases; unmatched bases: 7. CDR1 is SGHAT, CDR2 FQNNGV, per germline. Donors contributed one heparinised blood draw apiece, averaging roughly 0.12 L. Each of the CD4+ naive, central memory, regulatory and stem cell-like memory populations was sorted via CD45RO/CCR7/CD25/CD127/CD95/CD27. The chain couples TRBV11-2 to TRBJ2-2; TRBD1 aligns across 8 bases. This clonotype was obtained from a man between 18 and 29 years old with type 1 diabetes. Sequencing input: central memory CD4+ T cells from blood. CDR3: CASSGQGYANTGELFF. The DNA of the CDR3 is TGTGCCAGCAGCGGACAGGGATATGCCAACACCGGGGAGCTGTTTTTT.